The present T cell receptor (beta chain) was sequenced within a study of T-cell reconstitution after alpha-beta-depleted transplantation in children. The study's findings and limits: Several hundred expanded graft clones reportedly were the source of alpha-beta T cells about two months after transplant. Fresh T-cell production supplied most of the T-cell counts and diversity seen one year after transplant. There were some patients whose high TCRbeta diversity at day 60 came from surviving recipient T cells and thymic progenitors.

The CDR3 loop spans 16 amino acids. Unmatched junction bases numbered 9, after V lost 4 bases and J lost 4 bases. CDR1 MNHEY and CDR2 SVGAGI come from the germline V gene. Unique molecular identifiers were incorporated during preparation of the TCRbeta library. TCRdb processed the PCR reads anew with MiXCR; each CDR3 protein has one entry. Here the sample spans 610,000 or so distinct CDR3 sequences, 25% to 30% being singletons. This clonotype was detected only a few times. Its antigen remains unknown. The chain is built from TRBV6-5 and TRBJ2-5, with TRBD2 identical over 10 bases. Source: PBMCs, taken before TCRalphabeta/CD19-depleted stem cell transplant. This receptor was taken from a boy in the first two years of life with Wiskott-Aldrich syndrome, due to receive a stem cell transplant. CDR3 sequence reads: CASSSSSGRAGETQYF. The CDR3 DNA follows: TGTGCCAGCAGTTCATCGAGCGGGAGGGCCGGAGAGACCCAGTACTTC.